This T cell receptor (beta chain) was retrieved from a study of blood T cell repertoires in COVID-19. Study in general: COVID-19 samples, acute and convalescent, were from the United States, Italy and Spain. Sample material is recorded as cDNA or gDNA derived from T cells, B-cell-depleted T cells, or PBMCs.

This CDR3 spans 14 amino acids. V lost 0 bases and J lost 7, with 12 bases in between. In germline, CDR1 is PRHDT, CDR2 FYEKMQ (reference sequence). Original handling: The authors estimated nucleated cell counts from reference gene primer amplification. Some clones are missing from TCRdb's copy, which holds only in-frame ones; the method was immunoSEQ multiplex PCR. D and trimming come from the DNA, and the V and J calls and clone size come from that table. Of over 50,000 clones listed, 65% to 85% are singletons. This TCR came from a human donor with active or convalescent COVID-19. The donor label of this sample is uncertain. V and J are TRBV13 and TRBJ1-2; D not certain. Sequencing used peripheral blood. The chain's CDR3 is CASSLGSRVGGYTF. In DNA form, the CDR3 reads TGTGCCAGCAGCTTAGGTAGCCGCGTTGGTGGCTACACCTTC.